Following are 18 T cell receptor beta chains from one sample sequenced in a study of beta chain features in type 1 diabetes. Reverse transcribing all isolated RNA meant expressed TCRB transcripts were sequenced. Repertoires were generated with immunoSEQ multiplex PCR, while TCRdb's copy carries only in-frame clones and drops some. The table has 350,000 to 450,000 clones, around 13% seen once; the top ten hold about 0.034%. Sample: naive CD4+ T cells from blood. All receptors derive from a young man in good health.

This clone was counted between two and nine times. This rearrangement joins TRBV6-5 to TRBJ2-1, with D possibly being TRBD2 (5 bases). Trimming removed 8 bases at V and 4 bases at J, with 18 bases between. Germline CDR1 and CDR2: MNHEY and SVGAGI. The CDR3 is 15 amino acids. CDR3 loop: CASQNGGQGYNEQFF. The CDR3 DNA sequence: TGTGCCAGCCAAAACGGAGGTCAAGGTTACAATGAGCAGTTCTTC.

This sequence joins TRBV20-1 and TRBJ2-7, with D possibly being TRBD1 (6 bases). Germline CDR1 is DFQATT and CDR2 is SNEGSKA (reference sequence). The CDR3 is made up of 11 amino acids. Trimming took off 3 bases at V and 7 bases at J, with 10 bases between the two ends. This CDR3 reads CSASRGEEQYV. DNA for the CDR3: TGCAGTGCTAGCAGGGGTGAGGAGCAGTACGTC.

This chain connects TRBV11-2 to TRBJ2-2; D not resolved. Germline CDR1 SGHAT, CDR2 FQNNGV. Trimming cost V 2 bases and J 5 bases, with 9 bases left between them. The CDR3 has 14 amino acids. The CDR3 reads CASSLTSLTGELFF. CDR3 coding DNA: TGTGCCAGCAGCTTAACCTCCCTGACCGGGGAGCTGTTTTTT.

CDR3 region: CARRGDGPGEQYV. The DNA of the CDR3 is TGTGCCAGAAGGGGGGACGGTCCTGGAGAGCAGTACGTC. The V call is TRBV7-6, the J call TRBJ2-7; either TRBD1 or TRBD2 may supply D (6 bases each). Germline V gives CDR1 SGHVS, CDR2 FNYEAQ. The V and J ends lost 9 bases and 7 bases respectively, with 19 bases between them. The CDR3 runs to 13 residues.

The table lists this clone with many counts. The chain has TRBV21-1 and TRBJ2-1; TRBD2 is the table's D call and was not checked against the DNA. TRBV21-1 constitutes a pseudogene. The CDR3 totals 16 residues. The CDR3 loop is CASSKRGERAYNEQFF. In nucleotides, the CDR3 is TGTGCCAGCAGCAAGAGAGGGGAGCGGGCCTACAATGAGCAGTTCTTC.

This chain joins TRBV7-2 and TRBJ2-1; D is possibly TRBD2 (6 bases). There are 17 residues in the CDR3. Germline V lookup: CDR1 SGHTA, CDR2 FQGNSA. Trimming took 4 bases from V and 3 from J, leaving 19 bases between them. CDR3 sequence: CASSSPPTGVHYNEQFF. For the CDR3, the DNA is TGTGCCAGCAGCTCCCCCCCCACGGGGGTCCACTACAATGAGCAGTTCTTC. Based on the CDR3 plus reference TRBV7-2 and TRBJ2-1, the full variable domain is GAGVSQSPSNKVTEKGKDVELRCDPISGHTALYWYRQSLGQGLEFLIYFQGNSAPDKSGLPSDRFSAERTGGSVSTLTIQRTQQEDSAVYLCASSSPPTGVHYNEQFFGPGTRLTVL.

The chain joins TRBV20-1 to TRBJ2-1, with D unresolved. Germline V gene lookup returns CDR1 DFQATT and CDR2 SNEGSKA (reference sequence). Trimming cost V 6 bases and J 7 bases, with 7 bases left between them. The CDR3 is 10 residues long. DNA for the CDR3: TGCAGTGCCCTTGGGAATGAGCAGTTCTTC. It specifies CSALGNEQFF.

This clone came up a few times. J is TRBJ1-1 and V is TRBV5-6; no clear D gene. This CDR3 is built from 11 residues. Germline CDR1 SGHDT, CDR2 YYEEEE. Trimming cost V 6 bases and J 6 bases, with 9 bases left between them. The CDR3 DNA sequence: TGTGCCAGCATCCGGTGGCCTGAAGCTTTCTTT. Its translation: CASIRWPEAFF.

The sample holds a few counts of this clone. This chain uses TRBV4-1 with TRBJ2-1; no definite D call. This CDR3 has 14 amino acids. Germline V gene sequence: CDR1 MGHRA, CDR2 YSYEKL. Trimming shortened V by 1 base and J by 9 bases, and 13 bases separated the two germline ends. CDR3 nucleotides: TGCGCCAGCAGCCAAGTCGTGCAGGCCGGTGAGCAGTTCTTC. It translates to CASSQVVQAGEQFF.

This sequence joins TRBV7-9 and TRBJ2-3, with 8 bases fitting TRBD2. Germline V gene data show CDR1 as SEHNR and CDR2 as FQNEAQ (reference sequence). The V and J ends lost 5 bases and 2 bases, in that order; junction bases with no gene match: 6. This CDR3 has 15 amino acids. The CDR3 here is CASSPLAGFTDTQYF. The CDR3, as DNA: TGTGCCAGCAGCCCTCTAGCGGGCTTCACAGATACGCAGTATTTT.

Regarding this clone: Different DNA sequences within this sample yield the same CDR3. This chain links TRBV6-5 with TRBJ2-2; D is ambiguous. Germline CDR1 MNHEY, CDR2 SVGAGI. The CDR3 is made up of 15 amino acids. Trimming left V 0 bases short and J 4 bases short, with 9 bases between. The CDR3 DNA is TGTGCCAGCAGTTACTCAAGGGTGGGCACCGGGGAGCTGTTTTTT. This sequence encodes CASSYSRVGTGELFF.

Remarks on this clone: A read error may explain this, as a much larger clone is one base away. Other DNA variants within this sample encode the same CDR3. The chain has TRBV6-5 and TRBJ2-7; no firm D call. Trimming removed 6 bases at V and 3 bases at J, with 6 bases between. This CDR3 has 11 residues. In germline, CDR1 is MNHEY, CDR2 SVGAGI. CDR3 coding DNA: TGTGCCAGCAGCCGCGACTACGAGCAGTACTTC. It encodes CASSRDYEQYF.

This clone was detected only a few times. The chain carries TRBV9 and TRBJ2-5; TRBD1 agrees at 8 bases. Germline CDR1 is SGDLS and CDR2 is YYNGEE. The CDR3 totals 19 residues. Trimming took 0 bases from V and 5 from J; bases not matched to a gene: 18. Here the CDR3 reads CASSVAPSPSGGILETQYF. The CDR3 region has the DNA TGTGCCAGCAGCGTAGCCCCCTCTCCCTCAGGGGGCATTCTGGAGACCCAGTACTTC.

The rearrangement uses TRBV10-3 and TRBJ2-1; a weak D match, TRBD2 (6 bases). Germline V gives CDR1 ENHRY, CDR2 SYGVKD. The CDR3 sequence is 18 residues long. V was shortened by 0 bases and J by 9 bases, with 24 bases between the two germline ends. CDR3 in amino acids: CAISESRSGGVSAGEQFF. CDR3 sequence (DNA): TGTGCCATCAGTGAGTCCCGGAGTGGCGGGGTGAGCGCTGGTGAGCAGTTCTTC.

The V and J genes are TRBV5-1 and TRBJ2-3; TRBD2 agrees at 14 bases. The V and J ends lost 6 bases and 2 bases, in that order; junction bases with no gene match: 2. CDR1 is SGHRS, CDR2 YFSETQ, per germline. The CDR3 is made up of 15 amino acids. In DNA form, the CDR3 reads TGCGCCAGCACGGGACTAGCGGGAGACACAGATACGCAGTATTTT. This codes for CASTGLAGDTDTQYF.

Regarding this clone: Other DNA sequences in the same sample also yield this CDR3. The chain couples TRBV27 to TRBJ2-7; weak D call: TRBD1 (5 bases). Germline V gene sequence: CDR1 MNHEY, CDR2 SMNVEV (reference sequence). This CDR3 region has 13 residues. V was clipped by 3 bases and J by 3 bases, with 9 bases between them. This CDR3 is CASSLRQGYEQYF. CDR3 nucleotides: TGTGCCAGCAGTTTGCGGCAGGGCTACGAGCAGTACTTC.

The rearrangement links TRBV2 to TRBJ1-6, with a possible D match to TRBD1 (6 bases). CDR1 and CDR2 (germline): SNHLY, FYNNEI. V gave up 6 bases and J gave up 7 bases, with 10 bases separating them. CDR3 length: 13 residues. The CDR3 spells CASRPGANSPLHF. CDR3 nucleotide sequence: TGTGCCAGCAGACCGGGGGCGAATTCACCCCTCCACTTT.

This clone turned up a few times. The rearrangement links TRBV5-1 to TRBJ2-5; D may be TRBD1 or TRBD2 (5 bases each). Germline CDR1 is SGHRS and CDR2 is YFSETQ. The germline V and J ends were trimmed by 0 bases and 4 bases, with 16 bases remaining between them. The CDR3 totals 16 residues. Written as DNA, the CDR3 is TGCGCCAGCAGCTTGGCCGGGACGATGAGGGGAGAGACCCAGTACTTC. Protein: CASSLAGTMRGETQYF.